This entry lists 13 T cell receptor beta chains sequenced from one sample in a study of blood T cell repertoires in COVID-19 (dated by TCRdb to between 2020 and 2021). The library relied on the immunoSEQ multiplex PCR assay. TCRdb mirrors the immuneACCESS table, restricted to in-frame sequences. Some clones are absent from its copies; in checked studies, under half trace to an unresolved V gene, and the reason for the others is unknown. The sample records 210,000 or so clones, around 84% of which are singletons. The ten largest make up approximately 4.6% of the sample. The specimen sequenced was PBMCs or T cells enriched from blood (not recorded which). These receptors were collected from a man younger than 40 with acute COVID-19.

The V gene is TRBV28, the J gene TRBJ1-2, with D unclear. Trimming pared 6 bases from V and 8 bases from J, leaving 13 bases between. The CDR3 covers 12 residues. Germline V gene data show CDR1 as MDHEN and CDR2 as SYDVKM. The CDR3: CASRPSRVGYTF. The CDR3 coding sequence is TGTGCCAGCAGGCCTTCAAGAGTCGGCTACACCTTC.

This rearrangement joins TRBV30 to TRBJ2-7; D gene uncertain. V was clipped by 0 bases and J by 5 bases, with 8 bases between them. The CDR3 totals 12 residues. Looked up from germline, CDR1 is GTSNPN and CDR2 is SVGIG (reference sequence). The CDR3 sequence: CAWSVLGNEQYF. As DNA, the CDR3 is TGTGCCTGGAGTGTACTCGGTAACGAGCAGTACTTC.

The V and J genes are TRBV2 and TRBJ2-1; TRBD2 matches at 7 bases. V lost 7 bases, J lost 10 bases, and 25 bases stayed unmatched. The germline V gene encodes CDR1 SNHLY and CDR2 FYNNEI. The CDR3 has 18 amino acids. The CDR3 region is CASKLHYAGTKGMGEQFF. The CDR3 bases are TGTGCCAGCAAACTACATTACGCCGGGACTAAAGGGATGGGGGAGCAGTTCTTC.

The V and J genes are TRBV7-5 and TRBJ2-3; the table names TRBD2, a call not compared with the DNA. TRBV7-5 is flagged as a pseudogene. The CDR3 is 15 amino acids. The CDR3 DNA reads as TGTGTCAGAAGCATTCGGCGGGGGGGAAAATATACGCAGTATTTT. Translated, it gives CVRSIRRGGKYTQYF.

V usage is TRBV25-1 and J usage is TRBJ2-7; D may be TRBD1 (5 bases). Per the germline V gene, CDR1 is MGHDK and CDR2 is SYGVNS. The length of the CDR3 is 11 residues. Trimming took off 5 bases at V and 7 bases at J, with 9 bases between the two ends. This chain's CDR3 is CASSSPGEQYF. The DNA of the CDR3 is TGTGCCAGCAGTTCCCCAGGGGAGCAGTACTTC.

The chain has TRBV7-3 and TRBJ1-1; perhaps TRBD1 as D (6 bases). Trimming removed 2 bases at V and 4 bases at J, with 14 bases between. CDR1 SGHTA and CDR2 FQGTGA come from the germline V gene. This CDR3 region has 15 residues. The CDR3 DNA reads TGTGCCAGCAGCTTACCCCCAGGGGTAGGCACTGAAGCTTTCTTT. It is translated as CASSLPPGVGTEAFF.

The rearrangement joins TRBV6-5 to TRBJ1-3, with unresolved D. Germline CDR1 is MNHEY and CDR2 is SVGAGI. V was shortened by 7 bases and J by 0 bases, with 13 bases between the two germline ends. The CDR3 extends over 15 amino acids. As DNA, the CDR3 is TGTGCCAGCATGCCTCCTGGGAGCTCTGGAAACACCATATATTTT. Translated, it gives CASMPPGSSGNTIYF.

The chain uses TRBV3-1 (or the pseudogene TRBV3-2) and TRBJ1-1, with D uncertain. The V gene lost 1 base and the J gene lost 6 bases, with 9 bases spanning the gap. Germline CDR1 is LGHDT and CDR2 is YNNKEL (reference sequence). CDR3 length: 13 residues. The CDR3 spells CASSQVIFSEAFF. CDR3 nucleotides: TGTGCCAGCAGCCAAGTAATCTTTTCTGAAGCTTTCTTT.

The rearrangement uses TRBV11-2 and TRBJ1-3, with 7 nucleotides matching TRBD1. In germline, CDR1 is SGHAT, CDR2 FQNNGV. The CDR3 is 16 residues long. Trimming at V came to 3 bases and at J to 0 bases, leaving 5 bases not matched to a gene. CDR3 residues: CASSFSTGNSGNTIYF. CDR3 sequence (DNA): TGTGCCAGCAGCTTCTCGACAGGGAACTCTGGAAACACCATATATTTT. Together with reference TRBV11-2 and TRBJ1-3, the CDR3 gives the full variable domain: EAGVAQSPRYKIIEKRQSVAFWCNPISGHATLYWYQQILGQGPKLLIQFQNNGVVDDSQLPKDRFSAERLKGVDSTLKIQPAKLEDSAVYLCASSFSTGNSGNTIYFGEGSWLTVV.

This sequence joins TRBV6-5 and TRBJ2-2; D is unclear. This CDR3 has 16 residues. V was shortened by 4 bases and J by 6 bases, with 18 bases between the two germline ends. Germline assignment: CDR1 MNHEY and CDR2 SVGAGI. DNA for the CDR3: TGTGCCAGCAGTTTAGACTCTGGCCGCGGTCCCGGGGAGCTGTTTTTT. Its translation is CASSLDSGRGPGELFF.

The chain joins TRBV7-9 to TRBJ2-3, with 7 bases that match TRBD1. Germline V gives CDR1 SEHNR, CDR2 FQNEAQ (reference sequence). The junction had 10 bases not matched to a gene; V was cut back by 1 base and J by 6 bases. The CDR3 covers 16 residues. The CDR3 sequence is CASSLVETGSGDTQYF. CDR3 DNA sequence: TGTGCCAGCAGCTTAGTTGAGACAGGGTCGGGGGATACGCAGTATTTT.

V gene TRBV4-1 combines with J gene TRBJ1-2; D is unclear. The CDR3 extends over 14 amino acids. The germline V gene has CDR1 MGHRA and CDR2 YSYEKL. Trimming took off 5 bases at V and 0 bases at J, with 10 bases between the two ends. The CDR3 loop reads CASSGSGPNYGYTF. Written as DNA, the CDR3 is TGCGCCAGCAGCGGAAGCGGACCTAACTATGGCTACACCTTC.

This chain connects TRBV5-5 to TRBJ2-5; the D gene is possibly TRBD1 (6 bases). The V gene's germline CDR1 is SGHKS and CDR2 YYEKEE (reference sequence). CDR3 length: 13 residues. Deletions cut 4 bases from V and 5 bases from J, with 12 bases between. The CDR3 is CASSPYREETQYF. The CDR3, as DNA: TGTGCCAGCAGCCCATACAGGGAGGAGACCCAGTACTTC.